This T cell receptor beta chain is drawn from a study of T cell repertoires in cytomegalovirus infection. The CDR3 runs to 14 residues. The V and J ends lost 1 base and 6 bases, in that order; junction bases with no gene match: 1. Germline V gene data show CDR1 as SGHTA and CDR2 as FQGNSA. TCRdb reprocessed the reads via MiXCR and lists one record per CDR3 protein. The sample includes about 190,000 distinct CDR3 sequences, about 30% seen only once; the top ten take 30% to 40%. About this clonotype: What it binds is unknown.

Study-level points and caveats: HLA-C-restricted, CMV-specific TCR beta clonotypes were dominant ex vivo.

The receptor was derived from a human donor in good health (CMV status not recorded). Some clones in this sample may be carry-over from other donors' samples. Sequencing was performed on PBMCs. This chain links TRBV7-2 with TRBJ2-1, with 9 bases fitting TRBD2. CDR3: CASSLGTSVNEQFF. The DNA of the CDR3 is TGTGCCAGCAGCTTAGGGACTAGCGTCAATGAGCAGTTCTTC.